What follows are 29 T cell receptor beta chains derived from one specimen sequenced in a study of blood T cell repertoires in COVID-19. Profiling relied on immunoSEQ multiplex PCR, and the TCRdb table lists in-frame clones only, not all of them. The table lists 180,000 or so clones, approximately 78% of them singletons. Source material: peripheral blood. The receptors were gathered from a woman older than 75 with COVID-19, enrolled during active disease.

This chain joins TRBV5-6 and TRBJ1-2; 7 nucleotides match TRBD1. The V gene's germline CDR1 is SGHDT and CDR2 YYEEEE. The CDR3 spans 15 residues. The V segment lost 1 base and the J segment 6 bases; nucleotides outside the gene matches: 9. The CDR3 loop is CASSLSLTGSHGYTF. In DNA form, the CDR3 reads TGTGCCAGCAGCTTGAGCCTGACAGGGAGCCATGGCTACACCTTC.

The CDR3 spells CASSPTGSSYNEQFF. For the CDR3, the DNA is TGTGCCAGCTCACCAACGGGGAGCTCCTACAATGAGCAGTTCTTC. V gene TRBV18 combines with J gene TRBJ2-1, with D perhaps matching TRBD2 (5 bases). Trimming pared 2 bases from V and 0 bases from J, leaving 8 bases between. Germline CDR1 and CDR2: KGHSH and LQKENI. This CDR3 has 15 amino acids.

This clone was seen a single time. The chain employs TRBV5-1 and TRBJ2-5; 7 positions match TRBD1. The V segment lost 4 bases and the J segment 1 base; nucleotides outside the gene matches: 4. The CDR3 is 14 amino acids. Germline loops: CDR1 SGHRS, CDR2 YFSETQ. The CDR3 sequence: CASSETGIQETQYF. CDR3 nucleotide sequence: TGCGCCAGCAGCGAGACAGGGATCCAAGAGACCCAGTACTTC.

The table lists this clone with a few counts. V usage is TRBV2 and J usage is TRBJ1-3, with 7 bases fitting TRBD1. The germline gives CDR1 SNHLY, CDR2 FYNNEI. V was pared by 1 base and J by 4 bases, with 7 bases of the junction left unmatched. The CDR3 is made up of 16 amino acids. The CDR3 nucleotides are TGTGCCAGCAGTGAAGACAGGGGTGGCGCCGGAAACACCATATATTTT. It codes for CASSEDRGGAGNTIYF.

The chain links TRBV4-3 to TRBJ1-2; D perhaps matches TRBD1 (6 bases). The CDR3 loop spans 15 amino acids. CDR1 is LGHNA, CDR2 YSLEER, per germline. V was shortened by 0 bases and J by 2 bases, with 10 bases between the two germline ends. CDR3 amino acids: CASSQDSQGNYGYTF. The DNA for the CDR3 is TGCGCCAGCAGCCAAGATAGCCAGGGGAACTATGGCTACACCTTC.

This clone was counted a single time. The chain combines TRBV6-2 or TRBV6-3 with TRBJ2-1, with TRBD2 matching over 9 bases. Germline trimming cut 5 bases from V and 7 bases from J; bases unmatched to any gene: 6. The CDR3 contains 14 residues. CDR1 and CDR2 from the germline V gene are MNHEY and SVGEGT. CDR3 region: CASSPAGGRNEQFF. In DNA form, the CDR3 reads TGTGCCAGCAGTCCAGCGGGGGGCCGTAATGAGCAGTTCTTC.

J is TRBJ1-5 and V is TRBV30; no firm D call. CDR1 is GTSNPN and CDR2 is SVGIG in the germline V gene (reference sequence). Trimming stripped 2 bases from V and 4 bases from J, with 12 bases between. The CDR3 consists of 14 residues. This CDR3 reads CAWSLSGSNQPQHF. CDR3 bases: TGTGCCTGGAGTCTTTCGGGGTCAAATCAGCCCCAGCATTTT.

This chain uses TRBV7-9 with TRBJ2-3; 7 bases fit TRBD2. Germline loops: CDR1 SEHNR, CDR2 FQNEAQ (reference sequence). This CDR3 contains 14 residues. The trim removed 8 bases at V and 4 bases at J, leaving 9 bases unmatched. In DNA, the CDR3 is TGTGCCAGCTCGAAAGGGAGGGCCGCAGATACGCAGTATTTT. It yields the protein CASSKGRAADTQYF.

The V and J genes are TRBV18 and TRBJ2-7, with TRBD2 matching 7 bases. V dropped 2 bases and J dropped 7; count of bases not matched to a gene: 5. Germline CDR1 and CDR2: KGHSH and LQKENI. The CDR3 is 13 residues long. The CDR3 bases are TGTGCCAGCTCACCAACTAGCGCAGGAGAGCAGTACTTC. Protein product: CASSPTSAGEQYF.

This clone was seen only a few times. The CDR3 protein is CASSPDSLAEKLFF. CDR3 coding DNA: TGCGCCAGCAGCCCCGATAGTTTAGCCGAAAAACTGTTTTTT. V and J are TRBV5-1 and TRBJ1-4; unclear D gene. The germline V gene has CDR1 SGHRS and CDR2 YFSETQ. The V end was cut by 4 bases, the J end by 8 bases, with 15 bases between. The CDR3 is 14 amino acids.

The chain joins TRBV19 to TRBJ1-5; D may be TRBD1 (6 bases). Between the trimmed V and J ends, which lost 3 bases and 7 bases, there was a span of 13 bases. Germline CDR1 and CDR2: LNHDA and SQIVND (reference sequence). The CDR3 covers 14 residues. The CDR3 is CASSIAGEQQPQHF. The CDR3 bases are TGTGCCAGTAGTATCGCAGGGGAACAACAGCCCCAGCATTTT.

The V gene is TRBV11-2, the J gene TRBJ2-7, with D possibly TRBD2 on 6 matching bases. This CDR3 comprises 15 residues. Trimming took 5 bases from V and 1 from J, leaving 15 bases between them. In germline, CDR1 is SGHAT, CDR2 FQNNGV. The CDR3 nucleotides are TGTGCCAGCAGCACGCAGCGGGCTCCTTCCTACGAGCAGTACTTC. Amino acids: CASSTQRAPSYEQYF.

The chain couples TRBV11-3 to TRBJ2-5, with a weak D call TRBD1 (5 bases). Deletions cut 2 bases from V and 2 bases from J, with 9 bases between. The CDR3 runs to 14 residues. Germline V lookup: CDR1 SGHNT, CDR2 YENEEA. In DNA, the CDR3 is TGTGCCAGCAGCTTATTAAGGGGTCAAGAGACCCAGTACTTC. Its protein product is CASSLLRGQETQYF.

The chain uses TRBV21-1 and TRBJ2-7; the DNA was not used to check the table's D call, TRBD1. TRBV21-1 is a pseudogene. The CDR3 is 13 residues long. Written as DNA, the CDR3 is TGTGCCAGCCGCCCTCCAGGGGGCTTCGAGCAGTACTTC. Encoded protein: CASRPPGGFEQYF.

The rearrangement uses TRBV11-1 and TRBJ2-7; possibly TRBD1 for D (5 bases). The length of the CDR3 is 14 residues. Germline-derived CDR1 and CDR2 are SGHAT and FQDESV (reference sequence). V was cut by 1 base and J by 2 bases, with 9 bases left in between. The CDR3 region is CASSLGAGTYEQYF. The DNA for the CDR3 is TGTGCCAGCAGCTTAGGCGCAGGGACCTACGAGCAGTACTTC.

The V and J genes are TRBV15 and TRBJ2-2; TRBD2 might be the D (6 bases). The CDR3 contains 13 residues. V lost 4 bases and J 5 bases, leaving 8 bases between the germline ends. Looked up from germline, CDR1 is LNHNV and CDR2 is YYDKDF (reference sequence). The CDR3 bases are TGTGCCACCAGCATCGGGGGAACCGGGGAGCTGTTTTTT. Its translation is CATSIGGTGELFF.

The chain has TRBV3-1 (or the pseudogene TRBV3-2) and TRBJ1-6; D is perhaps TRBD1 (6 bases). Germline assignment: CDR1 LGHDT and CDR2 YNNKEL (reference sequence). The length of the CDR3 is 15 residues. V was cut by 4 bases and J by 7 bases, with 14 bases left in between. The CDR3 protein is CASSRDRGANSPLHF. CDR3 sequence (DNA): TGTGCCAGCAGCCGAGACCGGGGGGCGAATTCACCCCTCCACTTT.

J is TRBJ2-2 and V is TRBV11-3; 9 nucleotides match TRBD1. CDR3 length: 16 residues. The V gene end was trimmed by 5 bases and the J gene end by 5 bases; junction bases not matched to a gene: 9. Germline CDR1 reads SGHNT; CDR2 reads YENEEA. The CDR3 coding sequence is TGTGCCAGCAGCCCCCGGACAGGGGAAGTGACCGGGGAGCTGTTTTTT. Translation gives CASSPRTGEVTGELFF.

This chain links TRBV6-2 or TRBV6-3 with TRBJ2-4; 7 positions agree with TRBD1. V was pared by 4 bases and J by 0 bases, with 6 bases of the junction left unmatched. Germline-derived CDR1 and CDR2 are MNHEY and SVGEGT. There are 16 residues in the CDR3. Written as DNA, the CDR3 is TGTGCCAGCAGTTTGGGACAGCTTCTAGCCAAAAACATTCAGTACTTC. The encoded protein is CASSLGQLLAKNIQYF.

The chain employs TRBV6-1 and TRBJ2-1; 9 bases match TRBD2. CDR3 length: 15 amino acids. The V and J ends lost 2 bases and 7 bases, in that order; junction bases with no gene match: 6. Germline V gene data show CDR1 as MNHNS and CDR2 as SASEGT. Written as DNA, the CDR3 is TGTGCCAGCAGTGAACCGGGACTAGCTTTAAATGAGCAGTTCTTC. Protein: CASSEPGLALNEQFF.

The V and J genes are TRBV28 and TRBJ2-1, with TRBD2 matching over 10 bases. Germline V gives CDR1 MDHEN, CDR2 SYDVKM. The CDR3 has 15 amino acids. V was pared by 3 bases and J by 6 bases, with 5 bases of the junction left unmatched. The CDR3 DNA reads as TGTGCCAGCAGTTTTTTGACTAGCGGGCCCAATGAGCAGTTCTTC. It codes for CASSFLTSGPNEQFF.

The chain is built from TRBV29-1 and TRBJ1-1, with TRBD1 matching over 10 bases. There are 14 residues in the CDR3. Germline lookup yields CDR1 SQVTM and CDR2 ANQGSEA. With 0 bases clipped from V and 5 bases from J, the junction kept 3 bases outside the gene matches. The CDR3 nucleotides are TGCAGCGTTGAAGAGACAGGGGGCCTTACTGAAGCTTTCTTT. Protein: CSVEETGGLTEAFF.

This rearrangement joins TRBV11-3 to TRBJ2-7; 8 bases map to TRBD2. V dropped 1 base and J dropped 3; count of bases not matched to a gene: 5. Germline CDR1 is SGHNT and CDR2 is YENEEA. The CDR3 spans 15 residues. For the CDR3, the DNA is TGTGCCAGCAGCTTAGGAGGTAGCGGGGTCTACGAGCAGTACTTC. Its translation: CASSLGGSGVYEQYF.

The chain couples TRBV6-1 to TRBJ1-4; 7 bases match TRBD1. Germline loops: CDR1 MNHNS, CDR2 SASEGT. V lost 2 bases and J lost 8; bases outside the gene matches: 5. The CDR3 extends over 14 amino acids. The CDR3, as DNA: TGTGCCAGCAGTGAAAGACAGGGAAACGAAAAACTGTTTTTT. Its protein product is CASSERQGNEKLFF.

The chain recombines TRBV20-1 with TRBJ2-7, with TRBD2 identical over 7 bases. V lost 7 bases and J lost 3; bases outside the gene matches: 3. Germline V gene lookup returns CDR1 DFQATT and CDR2 SNEGSKA (reference sequence). This CDR3 spans 11 amino acids. The CDR3 sequence is CSVGDYYEQYF. DNA of the CDR3: TGCAGTGTGGGGGACTACTACGAGCAGTACTTC.

V is TRBV6-1 and J is TRBJ2-7, with D perhaps matching TRBD1 (6 bases). The CDR3 is 14 amino acids. V lost 5 bases and J lost 2, with 13 bases in between. Looked up from germline, CDR1 is MNHNS and CDR2 is SASEGT. The CDR3 region is CASSLLQGPYEQYF. CDR3 coding DNA: TGTGCCAGCAGTTTATTACAGGGTCCCTACGAGCAGTACTTC.

The rearrangement links TRBV4-3 to TRBJ2-7; 12 positions agree with TRBD1. Germline CDR1 and CDR2: LGHNA and YSLEER. V shed 4 bases, J shed 3 bases, and the junction held 4 bases outside the gene matches. This CDR3 spans 15 amino acids. CDR3 DNA sequence: TGCGCCAGCAGCCCGGGACAGGGGGCACACTACGAGCAGTACTTC. This encodes CASSPGQGAHYEQYF.

The rearrangement uses TRBV18 and TRBJ2-7, with D hard to call. The CDR3 is 13 residues long. CDR1 and CDR2 from the germline V gene are KGHSH and LQKENI. V gave up 2 bases and J gave up 7 bases, with 12 bases separating them. The CDR3 region has the DNA TGTGCCAGCTCACCAGGTGGGCTACGGGAGCAGTACTTC. Encoded protein: CASSPGGLREQYF.

In this sample, this clone turned up a few times. The chain carries TRBV20-1 and TRBJ2-1; TRBD1 aligns across 7 bases. The CDR3 extends over 11 amino acids. CDR1 DFQATT and CDR2 SNEGSKA come from the germline V gene (reference sequence). With 5 bases clipped from V and 11 bases from J, the junction kept 6 bases outside the gene matches. The CDR3 reads CSAGRDRKQFF. Written as DNA, the CDR3 is TGCAGTGCTGGCCGGGACAGAAAGCAGTTCTTC.